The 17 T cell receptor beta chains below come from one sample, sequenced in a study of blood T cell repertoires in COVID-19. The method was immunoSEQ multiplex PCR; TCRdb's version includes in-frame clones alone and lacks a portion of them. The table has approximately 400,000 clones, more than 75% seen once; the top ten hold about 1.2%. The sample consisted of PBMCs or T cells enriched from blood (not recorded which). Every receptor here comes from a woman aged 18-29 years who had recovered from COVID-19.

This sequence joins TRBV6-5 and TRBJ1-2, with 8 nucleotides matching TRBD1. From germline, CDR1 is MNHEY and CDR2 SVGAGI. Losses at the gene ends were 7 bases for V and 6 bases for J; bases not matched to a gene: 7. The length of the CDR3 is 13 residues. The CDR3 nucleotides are TGTGCCAGCAATAGGCAGGGGGCGGATGGCTACACCTTC. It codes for CASNRQGADGYTF.

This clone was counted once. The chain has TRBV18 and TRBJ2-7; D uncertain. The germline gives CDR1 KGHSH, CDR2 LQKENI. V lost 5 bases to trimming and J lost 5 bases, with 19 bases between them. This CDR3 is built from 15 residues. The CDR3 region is CASSSSRVPVDEQYF. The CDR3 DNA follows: TGTGCCAGCTCATCGAGCCGGGTCCCAGTGGACGAGCAGTACTTC. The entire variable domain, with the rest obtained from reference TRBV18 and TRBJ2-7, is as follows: NAGVMQNPRHLVRRRGQEARLRCSPMKGHSHVYWYRQLPEEGLKFMVYLQKENIIDESGMPKERFSAEFPKEGPSILRIQQVVRGDSAAYFCASSSSRVPVDEQYFGPGTRLTVT.

CDR3 loop: CASRPERVNTEAFF. The CDR3 bases are TGTGCCAGTAGACCCGAGAGGGTGAACACTGAAGCTTTCTTT. The V gene is TRBV19, the J gene TRBJ1-1, with D unresolved. Germline V gives CDR1 LNHDA, CDR2 SQIVND (reference sequence). The CDR3 sequence is 14 residues long. The V end was cut by 6 bases, the J end by 0 bases, with 11 bases between. Supplemented by reference TRBV19 and TRBJ1-1, the full variable domain reads DGGITQSPKYLFRKEGQNVTLSCEQNLNHDAMYWYRQDPGQGLRLIYYSQIVNDFQKGDIAEGYSVSREKKESFPLTVTSAQKNPTAFYLCASRPERVNTEAFFGQGTRLTVV.

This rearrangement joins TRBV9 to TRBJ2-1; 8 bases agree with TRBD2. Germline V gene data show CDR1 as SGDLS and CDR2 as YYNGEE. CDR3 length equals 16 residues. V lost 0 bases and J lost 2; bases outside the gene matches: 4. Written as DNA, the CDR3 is TGTGCCAGCAGCGTAGCCGGGAGGGGGGCCTACAATGAGCAGTTCTTC. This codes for CASSVAGRGAYNEQFF.

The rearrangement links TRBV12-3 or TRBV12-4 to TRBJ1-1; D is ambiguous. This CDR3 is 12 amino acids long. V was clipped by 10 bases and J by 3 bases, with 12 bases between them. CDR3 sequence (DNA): TGTGCCACCTCCCGGGGTGACACTGAAGCTTTCTTT. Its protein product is CATSRGDTEAFF.

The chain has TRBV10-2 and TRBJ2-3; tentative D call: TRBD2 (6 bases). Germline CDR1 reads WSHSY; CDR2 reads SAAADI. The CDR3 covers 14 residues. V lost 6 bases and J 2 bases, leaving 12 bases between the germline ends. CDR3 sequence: CASRGDFPTDTQYF. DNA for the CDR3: TGCGCCAGCAGGGGGGACTTCCCCACAGATACGCAGTATTTT.

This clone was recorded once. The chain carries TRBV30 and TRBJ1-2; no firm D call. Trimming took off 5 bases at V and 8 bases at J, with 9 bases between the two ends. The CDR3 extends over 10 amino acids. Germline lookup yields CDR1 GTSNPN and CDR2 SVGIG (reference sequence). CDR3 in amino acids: CAWEGGGYTF. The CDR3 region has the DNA TGTGCCTGGGAAGGAGGCGGCTACACCTTC.

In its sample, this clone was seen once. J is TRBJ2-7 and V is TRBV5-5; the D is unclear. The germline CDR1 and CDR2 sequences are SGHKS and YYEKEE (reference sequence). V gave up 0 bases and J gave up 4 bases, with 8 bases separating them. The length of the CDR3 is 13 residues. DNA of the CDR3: TGTGCCAGCAGCTTGGGGCTAGAATACGAGCAGTACTTC. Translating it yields CASSLGLEYEQYF.

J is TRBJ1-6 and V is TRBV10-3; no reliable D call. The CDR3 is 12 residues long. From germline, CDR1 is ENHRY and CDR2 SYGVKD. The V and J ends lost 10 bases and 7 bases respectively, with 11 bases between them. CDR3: CATKAGNSPLHF. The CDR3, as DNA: TGTGCCACCAAGGCCGGGAATTCACCCCTCCACTTT.

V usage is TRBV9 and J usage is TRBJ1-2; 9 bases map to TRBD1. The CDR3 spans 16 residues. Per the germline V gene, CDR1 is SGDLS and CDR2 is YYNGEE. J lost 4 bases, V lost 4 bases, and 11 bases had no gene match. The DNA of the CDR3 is TGTGCCAGCAGCCCGAACGGACAGGGGATAGTCTATGGCTACACCTTC. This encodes CASSPNGQGIVYGYTF. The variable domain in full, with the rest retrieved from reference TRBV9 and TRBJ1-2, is DSGVTQTPKHLITATGQRVTLRCSPRSGDLSVYWYQQSLDQGLQFLIQYYNGEERAKGNILERFSAQQFPDLHSELNLSSLELGDSALYFCASSPNGQGIVYGYTFGSGTRLTVV.

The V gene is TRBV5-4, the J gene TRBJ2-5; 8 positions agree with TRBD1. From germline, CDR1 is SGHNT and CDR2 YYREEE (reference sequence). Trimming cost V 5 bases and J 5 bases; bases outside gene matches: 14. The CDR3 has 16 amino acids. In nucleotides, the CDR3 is TGTGCCAGCAGTTCTGGGTCAGGGGGCATTGGGGAGACCCAGTACTTC. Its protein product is CASSSGSGGIGETQYF.

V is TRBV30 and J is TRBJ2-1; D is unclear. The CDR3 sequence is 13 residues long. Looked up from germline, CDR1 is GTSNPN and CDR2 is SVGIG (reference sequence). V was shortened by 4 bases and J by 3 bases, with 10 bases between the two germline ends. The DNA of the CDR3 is TGTGCCTGGAAGGCCGGAGACTACAATGAGCAGTTCTTC. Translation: CAWKAGDYNEQFF.

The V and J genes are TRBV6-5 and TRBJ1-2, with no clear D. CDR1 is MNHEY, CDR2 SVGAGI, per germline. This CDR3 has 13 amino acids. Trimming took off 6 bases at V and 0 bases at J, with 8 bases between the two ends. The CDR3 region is CASRGVTNYGYTF. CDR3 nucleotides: TGTGCCAGCAGGGGAGTCACTAACTATGGCTACACCTTC.

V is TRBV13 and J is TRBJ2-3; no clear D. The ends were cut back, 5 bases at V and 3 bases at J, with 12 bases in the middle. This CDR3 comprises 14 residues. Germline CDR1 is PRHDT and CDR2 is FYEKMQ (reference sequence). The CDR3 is CASSAFPGTDTQYF. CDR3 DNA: TGTGCCAGCAGCGCATTCCCCGGGACAGATACGCAGTATTTT.

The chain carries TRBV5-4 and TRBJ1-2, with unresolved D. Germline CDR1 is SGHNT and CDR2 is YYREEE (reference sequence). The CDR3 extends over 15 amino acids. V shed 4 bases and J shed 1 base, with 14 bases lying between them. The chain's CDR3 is CASSPNPRDNYGYTF. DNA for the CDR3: TGTGCCAGCAGCCCTAACCCCCGGGATAACTATGGCTACACCTTC.

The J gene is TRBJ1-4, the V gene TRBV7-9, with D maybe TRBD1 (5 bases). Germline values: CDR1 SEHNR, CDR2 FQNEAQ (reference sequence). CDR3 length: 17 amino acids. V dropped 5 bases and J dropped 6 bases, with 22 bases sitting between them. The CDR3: CASSLQLLTARDEKLFF. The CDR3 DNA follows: TGTGCCAGCAGCCTCCAACTCTTGACAGCTCGCGATGAAAAACTGTTTTTT.

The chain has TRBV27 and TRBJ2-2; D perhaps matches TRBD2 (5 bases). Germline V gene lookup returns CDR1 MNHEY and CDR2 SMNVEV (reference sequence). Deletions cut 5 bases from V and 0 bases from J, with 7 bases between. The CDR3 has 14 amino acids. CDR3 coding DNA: TGTGCCAGCAGTCATAGCGCGAACACCGGGGAGCTGTTTTTT. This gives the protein CASSHSANTGELFF.